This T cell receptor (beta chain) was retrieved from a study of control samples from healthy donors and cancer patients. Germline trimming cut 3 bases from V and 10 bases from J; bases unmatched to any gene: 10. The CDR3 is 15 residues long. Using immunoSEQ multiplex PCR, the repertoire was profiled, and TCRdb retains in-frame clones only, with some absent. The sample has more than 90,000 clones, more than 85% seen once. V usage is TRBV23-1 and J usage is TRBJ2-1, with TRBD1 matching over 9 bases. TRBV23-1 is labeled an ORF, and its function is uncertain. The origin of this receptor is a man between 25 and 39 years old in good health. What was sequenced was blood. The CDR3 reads CASSHLFRQGGEQFF. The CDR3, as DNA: TGCGCCAGCAGTCACCTATTCCGACAGGGGGGGGAGCAGTTCTTC.